A selection of T cell receptor beta chains follows, all from one sample in a study of blood T cell repertoires in COVID-19. Here immunoSEQ multiplex PCR was the method, and the copy in TCRdb shows in-frame clones only, minus some. This table holds some 72,000 clones, 80% to 90% found once. The material sequenced was peripheral blood. These receptors came from a man aged 50 to 60 with active COVID-19. The CDR3 runs from the conserved cysteine through the conserved F or W. Each record gives: D gene, V gene, J gene, clone size, CDR3 DNA, CDR3 protein. The D gene is left open where the match is weak. Not every row has a clone size; where given, it reads once, few, many or a size class.

d_gene: -; v_gene: TRBV12-3/TRBV12-4; j_gene: TRBJ1-5; abundance: medium-sized; CDR3nt: TGTGCCAGCCTCCGGGGTGGCAATCAGCCCCAGCATTTT; CDR3aa: CASLRGGNQPQHF
d_gene: -; v_gene: TRBV28; j_gene: TRBJ1-5; abundance: -; CDR3nt: TGTGCCAGCAGTTACTTCAGGGGCCAAGGGCCCCAGCATTTT; CDR3aa: CASSYFRGQGPQHF
d_gene: TRBD2; v_gene: TRBV4-2; j_gene: TRBJ2-1; abundance: -; CDR3nt: TGTGCCAGCAGCCACGCGACTAGCGGGGGGGCCTCCTACAATGAGCAGTTCTTC; CDR3aa: CASSHATSGGASYNEQFF
d_gene: TRBD1; v_gene: TRBV6-1; j_gene: TRBJ2-7; abundance: -; CDR3nt: TGTGCCAGCAGTGAGGCGACGGGACAGCCCTACGAGCAGTACTTC; CDR3aa: CASSEATGQPYEQYF
d_gene: -; v_gene: TRBV15; j_gene: TRBJ2-7; abundance: -; CDR3nt: TGTGCCACCAGCTCAACGAGGACAGCCTACGAGCAGTACTTC; CDR3aa: CATSSTRTAYEQYF
d_gene: -; v_gene: TRBV18; j_gene: TRBJ1-2; abundance: few; CDR3nt: TGTGCCAGCTCAGATTTGCGGGGTTCTGGTCATTATGGCTACACCTTC; CDR3aa: CASSDLRGSGHYGYTF
d_gene: -; v_gene: TRBV4-3; j_gene: TRBJ2-7; abundance: -; CDR3nt: TGCGCCAGCAGCCAAGACCATAGGGGGGGCGACGAGCAGTACTTC; CDR3aa: CASSQDHRGGDEQYF
d_gene: -; v_gene: TRBV12-3/TRBV12-4; j_gene: TRBJ2-7; abundance: -; CDR3nt: TGTGCCAGCAGTTCTATGTACGAGCAGTACTTC; CDR3aa: CASSSMYEQYF
d_gene: -; v_gene: TRBV6-2/TRBV6-3; j_gene: TRBJ1-5; abundance: -; CDR3nt: TGTGCCAGCAGTCCGCCTGGGACATCGGGCCTCAGCCAGCCCCAGCATTTT; CDR3aa: CASSPPGTSGLSQPQHF
d_gene: TRBD1; v_gene: TRBV6-6; j_gene: TRBJ1-5; abundance: -; CDR3nt: TGTGCCAGCAGTCCCCGAGACAGGGGCGGTAGCAATCAGCCCCAGCATTTT; CDR3aa: CASSPRDRGGSNQPQHF
d_gene: -; v_gene: TRBV11-1; j_gene: TRBJ2-7; abundance: -; CDR3nt: TGTGCCAGCAGCAGGGGGACATCCTACGAGCAGTACTTC; CDR3aa: CASSRGTSYEQYF
d_gene: -; v_gene: TRBV27; j_gene: TRBJ1-3; abundance: once; CDR3nt: TGTGCCAGCAGTTTATTTCGGAGCACCATATATTTT; CDR3aa: CASSLFRSTIYF
d_gene: -; v_gene: TRBV15; j_gene: TRBJ2-1; abundance: -; CDR3nt: TGTGCCACCAGCAGAGGTACAGCGGCCTCCTACAATGAGCAGTTCTTC; CDR3aa: CATSRGTAASYNEQFF
d_gene: TRBD2; v_gene: TRBV13; j_gene: TRBJ2-1; abundance: -; CDR3nt: TGTGCCAGCAGCTTGGGGGGGAAGAATGAGCAGTTCTTC; CDR3aa: CASSLGGKNEQFF
d_gene: TRBD2; v_gene: TRBV2; j_gene: TRBJ2-1; abundance: -; CDR3nt: TGTGCCCTCAGGACTAGCGCGTACAATGAGCAGTTCTTC; CDR3aa: CALRTSAYNEQFF
d_gene: -; v_gene: TRBV28; j_gene: TRBJ1-4; abundance: once; CDR3nt: TGTGCCAGCAGTTTGGGAGGGAACACCAATGAAAAACTGTTTTTT; CDR3aa: CASSLGGNTNEKLFF
d_gene: TRBD2; v_gene: TRBV7-3; j_gene: TRBJ2-3; abundance: -; CDR3nt: TGTGCCAGCAGCTTAACCTACGAGCGGGGGGGCTCAGATACGCAGTATTTT; CDR3aa: CASSLTYERGGSDTQYF
d_gene: TRBD1; v_gene: TRBV6-5; j_gene: TRBJ2-7; abundance: -; CDR3nt: TGTGCCAGCAGGATTACGGGGACAGGCTCAAACGAGCAGTACTTC; CDR3aa: CASRITGTGSNEQYF
d_gene: TRBD2; v_gene: TRBV29-1; j_gene: TRBJ2-3; abundance: -; CDR3nt: TGCAGCGTTGATCTCGGGGCTCGCGGGAGGGCCCTAAGCACAGATACGCAGTATTTT; CDR3aa: CSVDLGARGRALSTDTQYF
d_gene: -; v_gene: TRBV5-4; j_gene: TRBJ1-2; abundance: -; CDR3nt: TGTGCCAGCAGCTCAGGGGACGGCTACACCTTC; CDR3aa: CASSSGDGYTF
d_gene: TRBD2; v_gene: TRBV9; j_gene: TRBJ2-7; abundance: -; CDR3nt: TGTGCCAGCAGCGTAGGGCTGGCTAGCGGGAACTACGAGCAGTACTTC; CDR3aa: CASSVGLASGNYEQYF
d_gene: -; v_gene: TRBV19; j_gene: TRBJ1-5; abundance: few; CDR3nt: TGTGCCAGTAGTATTCGCGGTGGACCCCAGCATTTT; CDR3aa: CASSIRGGPQHF
d_gene: TRBD2; v_gene: TRBV5-1; j_gene: TRBJ2-5; abundance: -; CDR3nt: TGCGCCAGCAGCTCGGGACTAGCGGGAGGGGAGACCCAGTACTTC; CDR3aa: CASSSGLAGGETQYF
d_gene: TRBD1; v_gene: TRBV28; j_gene: TRBJ1-4; abundance: -; CDR3nt: TGTGCCAGCAGTTCACCACTTCCGACAGGGCCCCTCTGGGAAAAACTGTTTTTT; CDR3aa: CASSSPLPTGPLWEKLFF
d_gene: TRBD1; v_gene: TRBV7-2; j_gene: TRBJ2-5; abundance: -; CDR3nt: TGTGCCAGCAGCGAAAACGGACAGGGATTGAAAGAGACCCAGTACTTC; CDR3aa: CASSENGQGLKETQYF